Sequencing of this T cell receptor (beta chain) was carried out in a study of cytomegalovirus exposure and HLA in healthy donors. With regard to this clone: The antigen remains unidentified.

J was trimmed by 2 bases and V by 2 bases; bases with no gene match: 1. The germline V gene has CDR1 SGHRS and CDR2 YFSETQ. This CDR3 is built from 14 residues. Whole-study results and caveats: It is likely that the observed cluster of highly shared sequence variants was a sequencing artifact.

Vbeta (60) and Jbeta (13) primers were used in the PCR. Clones were read by immunoSEQ multiplex PCR, and TCRdb kept only the in-frame ones, dropping some. Seen in this sample are 50,000 to 55,000 clones; the ten most common clones hold approximately 13%. This chain joins TRBV5-1 and TRBJ2-7, with 10 bases identical to TRBD1. The sequencing sample was made of PBMCs. The clonotype was recovered from a woman in her sixties in good health and CMV-seropositive. This CDR3 is CASSLGQGAYEQYF. The DNA of the CDR3 is TGCGCCAGCAGCTTAGGACAGGGGGCCTACGAGCAGTACTTC.